This T cell receptor beta chain was sequenced in a study of shared clonotypes between healthy human individuals (dated by TCRdb to 2020 to 2021). Context from the whole study: The cohort included three men and a couple of women between 18 and 49 years of age. For each donor, CD4 naive and CD4 memory were each given three plates, CD8 naive was given two plates, and CD8 memory was given one plate. The study deeply sequenced blood TCR repertoires of 5 or 6 healthy adults to estimate repertoire size and the extent of clonotype sharing between individuals. To increase sequencing depth and limit assay-specific biases, TCR repertoire library preparation and sequencing were carried out by different laboratories using diverse techniques. Each donor's leukapheresis produced roughly between roughly 0.9 and 9 billion PBMCs.

The full study reports these points: Even with the large sequencing depth, rarefaction of the sorted-subset datasets indicated that sequencing was incomplete. Pairwise subsampling indicated that sequencing depth was expected to affect the degree of clonotype sharing among donors. Compared with non-shared clonotypes, the clonotypes found in all four sorted-subset donors had higher generation probabilities. Because the study included a small number of donors, the genetic and exposure-history diversity represented was limited. Sampling was restricted to blood, and TCR repertoires in tissue are likely to differ from TCR repertoires in blood. Naive subsets generally had larger estimated clonotype richness than memory subsets. Across a few donors, about 5% of naive CD4, more than 3% of naive CD8, approximately 2.5% of memory CD4, and approximately 0.4% of memory CD8 clonotypes were shared.

Healthy HIV-negative adults with no recently reported acute infections or vaccinations were included as donors. Every donor was a Caucasian adult residing in Nashville, Tennessee, USA. Magnetic negative selection was used to enrich CD4+ T cells, after which naive cells were positively selected on CD45RA and the negative fraction became the memory subset. Blood was obtained by leukapheresis, after which PBMCs were separated by Ficoll-Histopaque density gradient centrifugation and cryopreserved in liquid nitrogen vapor phase. Analytical flow cytometry was used to check the purity and quantity of each magnetically sorted T cell population. Genomic DNA was isolated from every sorted fraction and measured by UV absorbance on a Nanodrop 2000c. Note on this clone: Its specific antigen is unknown. No base-level quality is on record; no much larger clone is a single base apart.

Using the deep immunoSEQ assay, TCR CDR3 regions were amplified from genomic DNA by multiplex PCR. Extracted genomic DNA from each cell subset was distributed evenly across all wells of several immunoSEQ 96-well plates, and each plate was treated as a replicate. For sorted subsets, about 0.2 ug genomic DNA, equal to some 30,000 T cell genomes, was loaded into each replicate PCR. The purified libraries were quantified using a Qubit 3.0 fluorometer, sized with a Bioanalyzer 2100, and then quantified again using the KAPA Library Quantification kit. Every immunoSEQ 96-well plate was sequenced on a dedicated single-read 150-cycle Illumina NextSeq 550 flow cell. On the study's bioinformatics: Because the immunoSEQ output included only junctional sequences and no quality scores, the filtering could not be the same as the filtering used for full-length reads. To assign V/J genes and CDR3, sequences were annotated using PyIR, a Python wrapper for IgBLAST v1.9, with IMGT germline references. Reads were removed for weak V/J assignments (E-value above 1e-6), missing CDR3, stop codons, out-of-frame junctions, or ambiguous translated residues. V3J clonotypes were defined by identical inferred V gene, J gene, and CDR3 amino acid sequence. Percentage overlap between repertoires was calculated by dividing the number of shared unique clonotypes by the size of the smaller repertoire. Repertoire richness was assessed with RTK rarefaction, the Chao1 estimator, and Recon v2.1 estimates of unobserved clonotypes. Generation probabilities for all TCRbeta clonotypes obtained by the gDNA method from several donors were computed using OLGA. The source is immuneACCESS, and TCRdb retained only in-frame sequences with V and J called. Part of the clones is not carried over; for the studies checked, unresolved V genes explain less than half of this, and the remainder is unexplained. V and J calls and clone size are as listed in that table; D and trimming were resolved from the DNA. In all, the sample holds approximately 700,000 clones, and roughly 73% of those were seen once. The top ten hold around 2% of the sample.

Sequencing was carried out using memory CD4+ T cells sorted from blood. Taken with the paper, the label for cell subset or site translates to: CD45RA-negative fraction. The TCR originated in a woman aged 25 to 39 in good health.

The bases are TGTGCCAGCAGCGGGTCCAATGAGCAGTTCTTC. It translates as CASSGSNEQFF. The sequence joins TRBV7-6 to TRBJ2-1; no confident D gene assignment can be made. Taken from cysteine to phenylalanine, the CDR3 has 11 residues. CDR3 DNA is the only sequence kept; it has 33 bases, read in frame from the first base. V is pared back by 5 bases and J by 6 bases, with 5 bases lying between the germline termini. CDR1 is given as SGHVS and CDR2 as FNYEAQ, both from the germline V gene.